This TCR beta chain was identified during a study of cytomegalovirus exposure and HLA in healthy donors. The germline gives CDR1 MNHEY, CDR2 SVGAGI. V lost 8 bases and J lost 3, with 13 bases in between. CDR3 length: 13 residues. A multiplex PCR was run with 60 Vbeta primers and 13 Jbeta primers. Using immunoSEQ multiplex PCR, the repertoire was profiled, and TCRdb retains in-frame clones only, with some absent. The sample lists over 150,000 clones; 68% were seen once. Regarding the study as a whole: Donors were assumed by presence/absence analyses to have roughly uniform sequencing depth. In a later analysis, at a false discovery rate of 0.05, roughly 17,000 TCR beta sequences matched HLA alleles. For cytomegalovirus status, the classifier reportedly gave diagnoses with high specificity and sensitivity.

This clone was detected only a few times. What it recognizes is unknown. The clonotype originates from a woman in her thirties or forties in good health and CMV-seropositive. This chain uses TRBV6-5 with TRBJ1-1; unclear D gene. The specimen sequenced was PBMCs. The CDR3 sequence: CASRGAGDTEAFF. The CDR3 region has the DNA TGTGCCAGCCGGGGAGCGGGAGACACTGAAGCTTTCTTT.